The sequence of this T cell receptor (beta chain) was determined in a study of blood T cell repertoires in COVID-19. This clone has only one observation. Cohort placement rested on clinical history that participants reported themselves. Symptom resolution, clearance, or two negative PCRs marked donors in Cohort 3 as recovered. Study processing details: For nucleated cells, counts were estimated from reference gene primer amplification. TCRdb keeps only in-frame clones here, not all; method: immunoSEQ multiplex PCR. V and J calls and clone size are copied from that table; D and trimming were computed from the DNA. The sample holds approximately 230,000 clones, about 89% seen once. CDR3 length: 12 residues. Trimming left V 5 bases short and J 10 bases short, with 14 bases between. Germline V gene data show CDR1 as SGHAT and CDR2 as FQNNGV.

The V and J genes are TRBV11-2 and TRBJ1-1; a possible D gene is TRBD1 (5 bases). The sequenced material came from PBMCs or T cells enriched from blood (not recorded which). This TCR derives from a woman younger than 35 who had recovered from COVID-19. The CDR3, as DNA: TGTGCCAGCAGCGCTAGACAGCGCGGAGCTTTCTTT. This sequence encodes CASSARQRGAFF. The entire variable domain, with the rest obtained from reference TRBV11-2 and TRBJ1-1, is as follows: EAGVAQSPRYKIIEKRQSVAFWCNPISGHATLYWYQQILGQGPKLLIQFQNNGVVDDSQLPKDRFSAERLKGVDSTLKIQPAKLEDSAVYLCASSARQRGAFFGQGTRLTVV.